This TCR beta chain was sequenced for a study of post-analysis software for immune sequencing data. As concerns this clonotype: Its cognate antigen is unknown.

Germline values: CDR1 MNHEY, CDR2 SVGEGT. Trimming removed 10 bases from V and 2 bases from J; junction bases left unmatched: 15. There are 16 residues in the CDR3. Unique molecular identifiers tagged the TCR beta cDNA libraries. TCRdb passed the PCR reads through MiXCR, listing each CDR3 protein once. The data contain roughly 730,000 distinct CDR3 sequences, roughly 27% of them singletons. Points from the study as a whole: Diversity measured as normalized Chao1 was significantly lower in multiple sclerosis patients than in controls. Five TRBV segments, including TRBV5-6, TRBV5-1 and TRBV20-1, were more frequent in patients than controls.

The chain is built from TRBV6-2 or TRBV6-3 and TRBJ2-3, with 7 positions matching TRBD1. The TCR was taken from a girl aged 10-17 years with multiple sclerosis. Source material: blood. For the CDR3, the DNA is TGTGCCACCCAACCCAGGACAGGAGTCTACACAGATACGCAGTATTTT. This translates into CATQPRTGVYTDTQYF.